What follows are 10 T cell receptor beta chains derived from one specimen sequenced in a study of Graves' ophthalmopathy and Graves' hyperthyroidism. RNA transcripts provided the template for amplifying TCR beta CDR3 regions. HTBI primers were used in a first-round RT-PCR, which preceded a second-round multiplex PCR. TCRdb ran MiXCR on the multiplex PCR reads and lists one entry per CDR3 protein. The table records approximately 330,000 distinct CDR3 sequences, roughly a sixth of them present only once. Specimen: peripheral blood. Receptor source: an adult man with Graves' ophthalmopathy.

The chain recombines TRBV6-2 or TRBV6-3 with TRBJ1-1; possibly TRBD1 for D (5 bases). CDR1 MNHEY and CDR2 SVGEGT come from the germline V gene. V was pared by 6 bases and J by 6 bases, with 11 bases between. The CDR3 runs to 12 residues. In DNA, the CDR3 is TGTGCCAGCAGGTGGGGGTTCGCTGAAGCTTTCTTT. Translation gives CASRWGFAEAFF.

This clonotype was found many times. V gene TRBV5-1 combines with J gene TRBJ2-7; D perhaps matches TRBD1 (5 bases). CDR3 length equals 13 residues. CDR1 and CDR2 from the germline V gene are SGHRS and YFSETQ. The V gene lost 0 bases and the J gene lost 3 bases, with 7 bases spanning the gap. The DNA of the CDR3 is TGCGCCAGCAGCTTGGGGGGCTTCTACGAGCAGTACTTC. It translates to CASSLGGFYEQYF.

This clonotype was detected many times. The chain links TRBV7-8 to TRBJ2-7, with a weak D call TRBD1 (7 bases). The CDR3 consists of 16 residues. Germline assignment: CDR1 SGHVS and CDR2 FQNEAQ. Trimming left V 0 bases short and J 3 bases short, with 15 bases between. The CDR3 DNA follows: TGTGCCAGCAGCTTAGCGAACGTGCAGGGGGGCTACGAGCAGTACTTC. The encoded protein is CASSLANVQGGYEQYF. The full variable domain, completed using reference TRBV7-8 and TRBJ2-7, is GAGVSQSPRYKVAKRGQDVALRCDPISGHVSLFWYQQALGQGPEFLTYFQNEAQLDKSGLPSDRFFAERPEGSVSTLKIQRTQQEDSAVYLCASSLANVQGGYEQYFGPGTRLTVT.

This clonotype was picked up many times. The chain carries TRBV11-2 and TRBJ2-5; no definite D call. V was cut by 4 bases and J by 0 bases, with 12 bases left in between. The CDR3 runs 15 residues. Germline CDR1 and CDR2: SGHAT and FQNNGV. CDR3 amino acids: CASSSFPFNQETQYF. The CDR3 DNA is TGTGCCAGCAGCTCCTTCCCCTTCAACCAAGAGACCCAGTACTTC.

This clonotype was detected only once. This may be a read error, as it is one base from a much larger clone. The rearrangement uses TRBV5-1 and TRBJ2-7, with D possibly TRBD2 on 5 matching bases. The germline V and J ends were trimmed by 7 bases and 4 bases, with 9 bases remaining between them. CDR1 and CDR2 from the germline V gene are SGHRS and YFSETQ. This CDR3 region has 11 residues. The DNA for the CDR3 is TGCGCCAGCGAAGCGGAATACGAGCAGTACTTC. Its translation: CASEAEYEQYF.

In this sample, this clonotype turned up many times. This chain connects TRBV19 to TRBJ2-7; TRBD2 agrees at 8 bases. Germline values: CDR1 LNHDA, CDR2 SQIVND (reference sequence). J lost 4 bases, V lost 2 bases, and 7 bases had no gene match. There are 15 residues in the CDR3. This chain's CDR3 is CASSISGSGIYEQYF. In nucleotides, the CDR3 is TGTGCCAGTAGTATAAGCGGGAGCGGTATTTACGAGCAGTACTTC. The full variable domain, in which reference TRBV19 and TRBJ2-7 provide the parts outside the CDR3, is DGGITQSPKYLFRKEGQNVTLSCEQNLNHDAMYWYRQDPGQGLRLIYYSQIVNDFQKGDIAEGYSVSREKKESFPLTVTSAQKNPTAFYLCASSISGSGIYEQYFGPGTRLTVT.

This clonotype has ten or more counts. The chain combines TRBV4-1 with TRBJ1-2, with D unresolved. The CDR3 consists of 13 residues. V was clipped by 0 bases and J by 11 bases, with 13 bases between them. Germline CDR1 is MGHRA and CDR2 is YSYEKL. The chain's CDR3 is CASSQELARSYTF. CDR3 nucleotide sequence: TGCGCCAGCAGCCAAGAGCTGGCTCGGTCGTACACCTTC.

This clonotype was seen at least ten times. This sequence joins TRBV24-1 and TRBJ2-5; possible D gene TRBD2, 5 bases. Per the germline V gene, CDR1 is KGHDR and CDR2 is SFDVKD. The length of the CDR3 is 15 residues. V was trimmed by 1 base and J by 2 bases, leaving 10 bases between them. Here the CDR3 reads CATSDFLTGQETQYF. CDR3 coding DNA: TGTGCCACCAGTGATTTCTTAACGGGGCAAGAGACCCAGTACTTC.

The sample holds many counts of this clonotype. V usage is TRBV11-2 and J usage is TRBJ1-5, with 8 bases aligning to TRBD1. Germline V lookup: CDR1 SGHAT, CDR2 FQNNGV. The CDR3 consists of 16 residues. Trimming took 6 bases from V and 1 from J; bases not matched to a gene: 8. CDR3 bases: TGTGCCAGCAGTCTGACAGGGGAGGTCAGCAATCAGCCCCAGCATTTT. Protein: CASSLTGEVSNQPQHF.

This clonotype was seen at least ten times. J is TRBJ2-2 and V is TRBV11-2; D is possibly TRBD1 (6 bases). Trimming stripped 2 bases from V and 7 bases from J, with 14 bases between. Germline lookup yields CDR1 SGHAT and CDR2 FQNNGV. The CDR3 loop spans 15 amino acids. CDR3 coding DNA: TGTGCCAGCAGCTTAAACAGGGTAGACGGCGGGGAGCTGTTTTTT. This codes for CASSLNRVDGGELFF.